This T cell receptor beta chain comes out of a study of blood T cell repertoires in COVID-19. From germline, CDR1 is MNHEY and CDR2 SMNVEV (reference sequence). This CDR3 has 17 amino acids. V lost 4 bases, J lost 0 bases, and 5 bases stayed unmatched. Original methodology: Cell counts per sample came from amplifying reference gene primers. Some clones are missing from TCRdb's copy, which holds only in-frame ones; the method was immunoSEQ multiplex PCR. V and J calls and clone size come straight from that table; D and trimming were deduced from the DNA. Seen here are about 140,000 clones, 85% to 90% observed once, and the top ten hold roughly a tenth.

The sequence was collected from a man aged 45-65 years with active or convalescent COVID-19. Source material: peripheral blood. V usage is TRBV27 and J usage is TRBJ2-7; 14 nucleotides match TRBD2. The CDR3 DNA follows: TGTGCCAGCAGTTCAAGGACTAGCGGGAGGAGCTCCTACGAGCAGTACTTC. Its protein is CASSSRTSGRSSYEQYF.